The source of this TCR beta chain is a study of T-cell reconstitution after alpha-beta-depleted transplantation in children. Study-level findings and limits: Some patients showed high day-60 TCRbeta diversity, which derived from surviving recipient T cells and thymic progenitors. By about two months after transplant, alpha-beta T cells reportedly arose from several hundred graft clones that had expanded.

Researchers prepared the TCRbeta library using unique molecular identifiers, the study reports. In TCRdb, the PCR reads were re-called with MiXCR into one record per CDR3 protein. The table includes about 230,000 distinct CDR3 sequences, about 11% detected once. There are many counts of this clonotype. Its antigen remains unidentified. Looked up from germline, CDR1 is MNHEY and CDR2 is SVGAGI. The ends were cut back, 2 bases at V and 7 bases at J, with 17 bases in the middle. This CDR3 region has 16 residues. The TCR originated in a child less than two years old with acute myeloid leukemia, due to receive a stem cell transplant. J is TRBJ2-2 and V is TRBV6-5, with D uncertain. The specimen was PBMCs, collected before TCRalphabeta/CD19-depleted stem cell transplant. The CDR3 DNA follows: TGTGCCAGCAGTTACAATTGGACCCCTGTTATCGGGGAGCTGTTTTTT. Translated: CASSYNWTPVIGELFF.